One and the same sample provided the 18 T cell receptor beta chains below, sequenced in a study of cytomegalovirus exposure and HLA in healthy donors. Primers included in the PCR were 60 Vbeta and 13 Jbeta primers. Some clones are missing from TCRdb's copy, which holds only in-frame ones; the method was immunoSEQ multiplex PCR. The sample includes around 160,000 clones, around four fifths of them seen just once. Specimen: PBMCs. The receptors were sampled from a young man in good health and CMV-seropositive.

The rearrangement joins TRBV7-9 to TRBJ2-2; D is uncertain. CDR3 size: 14 residues. Germline-derived CDR1 and CDR2 are SEHNR and FQNEAQ (reference sequence). V was clipped by 4 bases and J by 1 base, with 7 bases between them. The CDR3 coding sequence is TGTGCCAGCAGCTCGTCGCGGAACACCGGGGAGCTGTTTTTT. It codes for CASSSSRNTGELFF.

J is TRBJ2-7 and V is TRBV6-5; 8 bases align to TRBD1. The J segment lost 0 bases and the V segment lost 9 bases, leaving 4 bases of the junction unmatched. The CDR3 extends over 13 amino acids. The V gene's germline CDR1 is MNHEY and CDR2 SVGAGI. CDR3 sequence: CASQQGDSYEQYF. CDR3 sequence (DNA): TGTGCCAGTCAACAGGGGGACTCCTACGAGCAGTACTTC.

This chain links TRBV11-2 with TRBJ2-5; 7 bases match TRBD2. This CDR3 region has 15 residues. Per the germline V gene, CDR1 is SGHAT and CDR2 is FQNNGV. V was clipped by 1 base and J by 5 bases; unmatched bases: 7. The CDR3 is CASSLVGSGGETQYF. In nucleotides, the CDR3 is TGTGCCAGCAGCTTAGTGGGTTCCGGGGGGGAGACCCAGTACTTC. Full variable domain (missing parts from reference TRBV11-2 and TRBJ2-5): EAGVAQSPRYKIIEKRQSVAFWCNPISGHATLYWYQQILGQGPKLLIQFQNNGVVDDSQLPKDRFSAERLKGVDSTLKIQPAKLEDSAVYLCASSLVGSGGETQYFGPGTRLLVL.

CDR3 bases: TGTGCCAGCAGCTTGGACAGGTCCTCCCTTGGCTACACCTTC. It yields the protein CASSLDRSSLGYTF. V is TRBV5-4 and J is TRBJ1-2, with D possibly matching TRBD1 (5 bases). From germline, CDR1 is SGHNT and CDR2 YYREEE (reference sequence). The CDR3 covers 14 residues. Deletions cut 0 bases from V and 7 bases from J, with 13 bases between.

V usage is TRBV5-4 and J usage is TRBJ2-6; the D gene is possibly TRBD1 (6 bases). The CDR3 length is 15 residues. Germline values: CDR1 SGHNT, CDR2 YYREEE (reference sequence). Trimming cost V 4 bases and J 1 base, with 9 bases left between them. The chain's CDR3 is CASSVQGSGANVLTF. CDR3 in DNA: TGTGCCAGCAGCGTCCAGGGGTCTGGGGCCAACGTCCTGACTTTC.

The genes are TRBV27 and TRBJ2-1; D not resolved. V lost 3 bases to trimming and J lost 7 bases, with 7 bases between them. This CDR3 has 12 amino acids. Germline V lookup: CDR1 MNHEY, CDR2 SMNVEV (reference sequence). Here the CDR3 DNA reads TGTGCCAGCAGTTTTTTCGGGAATGAGCAGTTCTTC. It yields the protein CASSFFGNEQFF.

As DNA, the CDR3 is TGTGCCAGCAGCTTAGGACAGGGTGACGAGCAGTACTTC. As protein: CASSLGQGDEQYF. The rearrangement links TRBV27 to TRBJ2-7, with 8 bases fitting TRBD1. The germline gives CDR1 MNHEY, CDR2 SMNVEV (reference sequence). The CDR3 spans 13 residues. V gave up 6 bases and J gave up 5 bases; unmatched junction bases: 6.

This rearrangement joins TRBV28 to TRBJ2-7; 10 bases align to TRBD1. The CDR3 runs 16 residues. CDR1 and CDR2 (germline): MDHEN, SYDVKM. V gave up 6 bases and J gave up 2 bases; unmatched junction bases: 10. The CDR3 DNA reads TGTGCCAGCAGCATCCTCCGGGACAGGGGAACCTACGAGCAGTACTTC. Its protein is CASSILRDRGTYEQYF.

The V gene is TRBV30, the J gene TRBJ2-3; D may be TRBD2 (6 bases). V lost 1 base and J lost 1, with 27 bases in between. The CDR3 is made up of 20 amino acids. Per germline, CDR1 GTSNPN and CDR2 SVGIG (reference sequence). The CDR3 here is CAWSDTPPGFGSRGTDTQYF. DNA for the CDR3: TGTGCCTGGAGTGACACCCCCCCGGGGTTCGGGAGTAGAGGCACAGATACGCAGTATTTT.

The J gene is TRBJ2-7, the V gene TRBV5-1; D is uncertain. The V gene lost 0 bases and the J gene lost 4 bases, with 8 bases spanning the gap. There are 13 residues in the CDR3. CDR1 and CDR2 (germline): SGHRS, YFSETQ. The CDR3 here is CASSLETFYEQYF. For the CDR3, the DNA is TGCGCCAGCAGCTTGGAGACATTTTACGAGCAGTACTTC.

This clone was seen more than once but under ten times. This chain uses TRBV28 with TRBJ2-7, with TRBD2 matching over 7 bases. V shed 5 bases and J 6 bases; nucleotides not matched to a gene: 10. This CDR3 has 14 residues. The germline V gene has CDR1 MDHEN and CDR2 SYDVKM. For the CDR3, the DNA is TGTGCCAGCAGTAGGGGAGGGTCTCCGCTCGAGCAGTACTTC. Translating gives CASSRGGSPLEQYF.

In the case of this clone: The CDR3 does not close with the conserved phenylalanine or tryptophan, likely indicating a read error. V is TRBV4-1 and J is TRBJ1-6, with D uncertain. The germline gives CDR1 MGHRA, CDR2 YSYEKL. Trimming cost V 1 base and J 11 bases, with 12 bases left between them. The CDR3 loop spans 14 amino acids. The CDR3 here is CASSQVLAGTPLHL. CDR3 coding DNA: TGCGCCAGCAGCCAAGTGCTAGCCGGGACACCCCTCCACCTT.

The J gene is TRBJ1-5, the V gene TRBV19, with D unclear. CDR1 and CDR2 (germline): LNHDA, SQIVND (reference sequence). Trimming stripped 2 bases from V and 2 bases from J, with 10 bases between. This CDR3 has 15 amino acids. CDR3: CASSITVRGNQPQHF. The CDR3 coding sequence is TGTGCCAGTAGTATAACTGTTCGGGGCAATCAGCCCCAGCATTTT.

The chain combines TRBV9 with TRBJ2-1; 7 bases match TRBD2. The CDR3 loop spans 16 amino acids. Germline V CDR1 and CDR2: SGDLS, YYNGEE. V was pared by 0 bases and J by 2 bases, with 5 bases of the junction left unmatched. The CDR3 coding sequence is TGTGCCAGCAGCGTAGCCCTAGCGGTCCCCTACAATGAGCAGTTCTTC. It encodes CASSVALAVPYNEQFF. The full variable domain, completed using reference TRBV9 and TRBJ2-1, is DSGVTQTPKHLITATGQRVTLRCSPRSGDLSVYWYQQSLDQGLQFLIQYYNGEERAKGNILERFSAQQFPDLHSELNLSSLELGDSALYFCASSVALAVPYNEQFFGPGTRLTVL.

The V and J genes are TRBV28 and TRBJ1-4; tentative D call: TRBD1 (6 bases). V lost 6 bases to trimming and J lost 8 bases, with 10 bases between them. The CDR3 covers 12 residues. Germline V CDR1 and CDR2: MDHEN, SYDVKM. The CDR3 DNA reads as TGTGCCAGCAGCGGACAGCCCGAAAAACTGTTTTTT. Translation: CASSGQPEKLFF. Full variable domain (remainder filled in from reference TRBV28 and TRBJ1-4): DVKVTQSSRYLVKRTGEKVFLECVQDMDHENMFWYRQDPGLGLRLIYFSYDVKMKEKGDIPEGYSVSREKKERFSLILESASTNQTSMYLCASSGQPEKLFFGSGTQLSVL.

The chain employs TRBV15 and TRBJ1-2; D is possibly TRBD1 (6 bases). Germline CDR1 LNHNV, CDR2 YYDKDF (reference sequence). V was pared by 3 bases and J by 4 bases, with 24 bases between. The CDR3 has 18 residues. The CDR3 protein is CATSRGGTSDRFTYGYTF. DNA of the CDR3: TGTGCCACCAGCAGGGGTGGGACAAGCGACCGCTTTACCTATGGCTACACCTTC.

J is TRBJ2-6 and V is TRBV5-1; no clear D. The CDR3 has 15 amino acids. CDR1 SGHRS and CDR2 YFSETQ come from the germline V gene. Trimming removed 2 bases from V and 3 bases from J, with 9 bases in between. The CDR3 protein is CASSFGGGGANVLTF. In DNA, the CDR3 is TGCGCCAGCAGCTTCGGCGGCGGTGGGGCCAACGTCCTGACTTTC.

The rearrangement joins TRBV7-6 to TRBJ1-2; 9 nucleotides agree with TRBD1. V lost 0 bases and J lost 8; bases outside the gene matches: 16. CDR1 is SGHVS and CDR2 is FNYEAQ in the germline V gene. The CDR3 is made up of 18 amino acids. DNA of the CDR3: TGTGCCAGCAGCTTAGCGCCGGGACAGGGACCTCCTTCGGAGGGCTACACCTTC. This translates into CASSLAPGQGPPSEGYTF. Full variable domain (rest looked up from reference TRBV7-6 and TRBJ1-2): GAGVSQSPRYKVTKRGQDVALRCDPISGHVSLYWYRQALGQGPEFLTYFNYEAQQDKSGLPNDRFSAERPEGSISTLTIQRTEQRDSAMYRCASSLAPGQGPPSEGYTFGSGTRLTVV.